The 26 T cell receptor beta chains reported below all come from one sample, sequenced in a study of OX40 agonist ivuxolimab in advanced cancers. Libraries were prepared by immunoSEQ multiplex PCR; TCRdb keeps only in-frame clonotypes and omits some of them. The profile covers approximately 70,000 clones, with 84% appearing a single time and approximately 7.2% taken by the ten largest. The starting material was CD4+ or CD8+ T cells sorted from blood, obtained in a trial of the OX40 agonist ivuxolimab. The origin of the receptors is an adult with an advanced solid tumor such as melanoma, head and neck, liver or kidney cancer.

This chain links TRBV19 with TRBJ1-2; D is ambiguous. From germline, CDR1 is LNHDA and CDR2 SQIVND (reference sequence). Trimming removed 5 bases from V and 3 bases from J, with 13 bases in between. The CDR3 is 14 amino acids. CDR3 sequence: CASSEGRRDYGYTF. The DNA for the CDR3 is TGTGCCAGTAGTGAAGGACGGCGGGACTATGGCTACACCTTC.

This clone came up a few times. Other DNA sequences within the sample encode an identical CDR3. The V call is TRBV7-2, the J call TRBJ1-6; D not resolved. The CDR3 sequence is 16 residues long. V was clipped by 5 bases and J by 0 bases, with 11 bases between them. The V gene's germline CDR1 is SGHTA and CDR2 FQGNSA. DNA for the CDR3: TGTGCCAGCAGCCCCCAAGGGAGCTCCTATAATTCACCCCTCCACTTT. Translating gives CASSPQGSSYNSPLHF.

This chain's CDR3 is CSVGFDYEQYF. In DNA, the CDR3 is TGCAGCGTTGGGTTCGATTACGAGCAGTACTTC. The chain links TRBV29-1 to TRBJ2-7; the D is unclear. Trimming took 4 bases from V and 4 from J, leaving 8 bases between them. CDR1 and CDR2 from the germline V gene are SQVTM and ANQGSEA. The CDR3 extends over 11 amino acids.

In its sample, this clone was seen once. The chain links TRBV30 to TRBJ2-5; 12 bases agree with TRBD1. The CDR3 runs 15 residues. CDR1 is GTSNPN, CDR2 SVGIG, per germline (reference sequence). The CDR3 DNA follows: TGTGCATCATCGGGGACAGGGGGCCTGGAAGAGACCCAGTACTTC. Residues: CASSGTGGLEETQYF.

The chain carries TRBV29-1 and TRBJ2-7; D might be TRBD1 (7 bases). Germline CDR1 reads SQVTM; CDR2 reads ANQGSEA. This CDR3 has 15 amino acids. The ends were cut back, 3 bases at V and 1 base at J, with 16 bases in the middle. CDR3 amino acids: CSVEGFQGGSYEQYF. CDR3 in DNA: TGCAGCGTTGAGGGGTTCCAGGGGGGATCCTACGAGCAGTACTTC.

The CDR3 spells CSAVVEYEQYF. The CDR3 nucleotides read TGCAGTGCTGTTGTGGAATACGAGCAGTACTTC. This sequence joins TRBV20-1 and TRBJ2-7; D gene unclear. This CDR3 contains 11 residues. In germline, CDR1 is DFQATT, CDR2 SNEGSKA (reference sequence). V was trimmed by 5 bases and J by 4 bases, leaving 9 bases between them.

The V gene is TRBV9, the J gene TRBJ2-1; the D gene is possibly TRBD2 (5 bases). The V and J ends lost 1 base and 5 bases respectively, with 16 bases between them. The germline V gene encodes CDR1 SGDLS and CDR2 YYNGEE. The CDR3 totals 16 residues. CDR3 sequence reads: CASSVKSGRGNNEQFF. In nucleotides, the CDR3 is TGTGCCAGCAGCGTAAAGTCAGGACGGGGAAACAATGAGCAGTTCTTC.

This clone has only a few counts. The genes are TRBV5-6 and TRBJ1-1; possible D gene TRBD1, 5 bases. The CDR3 sequence is 15 residues long. The V gene's germline CDR1 is SGHDT and CDR2 YYEEEE. Trimming took 0 bases from V and 10 from J, leaving 19 bases between them. The CDR3 spells CASSLVARAGSGAFF. The CDR3 DNA reads TGTGCCAGCAGCTTGGTGGCCAGGGCGGGATCGGGAGCTTTCTTT.

The V and J genes are TRBV20-1 and TRBJ2-3, with D possibly TRBD1 on 5 matching bases. Trimming took off 7 bases at V and 2 bases at J, with 7 bases between the two ends. CDR3 length: 11 amino acids. In germline, CDR1 is DFQATT, CDR2 SNEGSKA (reference sequence). The CDR3: CSGQHTDTQYF. CDR3 nucleotide sequence: TGCAGTGGACAGCACACAGATACGCAGTATTTT.

The chain links TRBV11-2 to TRBJ1-2, with TRBD1 as a possible D gene (5 bases). This CDR3 contains 14 residues. The V and J ends lost 5 bases and 7 bases respectively, with 17 bases between them. Germline V lookup: CDR1 SGHAT, CDR2 FQNNGV. The CDR3 spells CASSKDTAILGYTF. CDR3 DNA: TGTGCCAGCAGCAAGGACACGGCGATTCTTGGCTACACCTTC.

This clone was counted a few times. The J gene is TRBJ2-5, the V gene TRBV10-3; 11 nucleotides agree with TRBD2. The trim removed 6 bases at V and 2 bases at J, leaving 20 bases unmatched. CDR1 is ENHRY and CDR2 is SYGVKD in the germline V gene. The CDR3 extends over 20 amino acids. The CDR3 DNA reads as TGTGCCATCAGCGCCGCCCGGTGGGTAGCGGGAGGGGAGCCTCAAGAGACCCAGTACTTC. Its protein is CAISAARWVAGGEPQETQYF.

The J gene is TRBJ2-6, the V gene TRBV5-1; 12 nucleotides line up with TRBD1. Germline V gives CDR1 SGHRS, CDR2 YFSETQ. The CDR3 totals 19 residues. V was pared by 4 bases and J by 2 bases, with 10 bases of the junction left unmatched. CDR3 sequence reads: CASSGGQGAKIPGANVLTF. Here the CDR3 DNA reads TGCGCCAGCAGCGGGGGACAGGGGGCGAAAATTCCTGGGGCCAACGTCCTGACTTTC. Using reference TRBV5-1 and TRBJ2-6 for the parts outside the CDR3, the full variable domain is KAGVTQTPRYLIKTRGQQVTLSCSPISGHRSVSWYQQTPGQGLQFLFEYFSETQRNKGNFPGRFSGRQFSNSRSEMNVSTLELGDSALYLCASSGGQGAKIPGANVLTFGAGSRLTVL.

This chain connects TRBV7-2 to TRBJ2-7; D gene uncertain. Germline assignment: CDR1 SGHTA and CDR2 FQGNSA. This CDR3 is 19 amino acids long. V was clipped by 1 base and J by 0 bases, with 22 bases between them. CDR3 in amino acids: CASSLEIVFGRLSSYEQYF. The CDR3 DNA reads TGTGCCAGCAGCTTAGAAATAGTTTTCGGACGCCTGAGCTCCTACGAGCAGTACTTC.

The chain is built from TRBV25-1 and TRBJ1-2; D possibly corresponds to TRBD1 (6 bases). Trimming shortened V by 4 bases and J by 6 bases, and 18 bases separated the two germline ends. Germline-derived CDR1 and CDR2 are MGHDK and SYGVNS. The CDR3 has 15 residues. CDR3 residues: CASSASSGTIHGYTF. The CDR3 nucleotides are TGTGCCAGCAGTGCCTCCTCCGGGACAATCCATGGCTACACCTTC.

This sequence joins TRBV5-5 and TRBJ1-1; D is unresolved. The germline CDR1 and CDR2 sequences are SGHKS and YYEKEE (reference sequence). The CDR3 has 13 amino acids. Trimming pared 0 bases from V and 1 base from J, leaving 4 bases between. The CDR3 bases are TGTGCCAGCAGCTTGGAGGCGAACACTGAAGCTTTCTTT. This translates into CASSLEANTEAFF.

The chain couples TRBV5-6 to TRBJ2-7; D is unclear. The ends were cut back, 0 bases at V and 2 bases at J, with 3 bases in the middle. The CDR3 contains 12 residues. Germline assignment: CDR1 SGHDT and CDR2 YYEEEE. This CDR3 reads CASSLGAYEQYF. The CDR3 DNA sequence: TGTGCCAGCAGCTTGGGGGCCTACGAGCAGTACTTC.

This clone was seen only a few times. A read error may explain this, as a much larger clone is one base away. The chain uses TRBV7-2 and TRBJ1-5, with TRBD1 matching over 7 bases. The CDR3 is 15 residues long. Losses at the gene ends were 5 bases for V and 0 bases for J; bases not matched to a gene: 4. Germline CDR1 SGHTA, CDR2 FQGNSA. This CDR3 is CASSVQGYSNQPQHF. The CDR3 DNA is TGTGCCAGCAGCGTACAGGGGTATAGCAATCAGCCCCAGCATTTT.

For the CDR3, the DNA is TGTGCCAGCAGAAGTAGCGGGAGCGACGAGCAGTACTTC. This sequence encodes CASRSSGSDEQYF. The chain uses TRBV6-5 and TRBJ2-7; 9 nucleotides match TRBD2. Germline V gene sequence: CDR1 MNHEY, CDR2 SVGAGI. The CDR3 runs to 13 residues. Unmatched junction bases numbered 5, after V lost 6 bases and J lost 5 bases.

The chain employs TRBV5-6 and TRBJ1-1; maybe TRBD1 (5 bases). The CDR3 contains 14 residues. V lost 4 bases and J lost 4, with 14 bases in between. Germline V lookup: CDR1 SGHDT, CDR2 YYEEEE. The CDR3 region has the DNA TGTGCCAGCAGCACCTGGCGCGGGGGCACTGAAGCTTTCTTT. Translated, it gives CASSTWRGGTEAFF.

The chain employs TRBV2 and TRBJ2-2; TRBD2 agrees at 10 bases. J lost 3 bases, V lost 4 bases, and 5 bases had no gene match. The CDR3 spans 16 residues. Germline V gene sequence: CDR1 SNHLY, CDR2 FYNNEI. The CDR3 region has the DNA TGTGCCAGCAGTGTCCAGCGGGGGGGCCACACCGGGGAGCTGTTTTTT. The encoded protein is CASSVQRGGHTGELFF.

The chain combines TRBV4-1 with TRBJ2-5; 11 bases map to TRBD2. CDR1 is MGHRA and CDR2 is YSYEKL in the germline V gene. Unmatched junction bases numbered 9, after V lost 4 bases and J lost 5 bases. CDR3 length equals 16 residues. The chain's CDR3 is CASSRSLAGEGETQYF. CDR3 in DNA: TGCGCCAGCAGCCGATCACTAGCGGGGGAGGGGGAGACCCAGTACTTC.

This chain joins TRBV28 and TRBJ1-1; 9 bases line up with TRBD1. Germline lookup yields CDR1 MDHEN and CDR2 SYDVKM. The V and J ends lost 3 bases and 12 bases, in that order; junction bases with no gene match: 5. This CDR3 contains 12 residues. The CDR3 DNA follows: TGTGCCAGCAGTTTGTTGGGACAGGGCCCTTTCTTT. Protein: CASSLLGQGPFF.

CDR3 region: CASRTGEGARGYTF. The CDR3 DNA sequence: TGTGCCAGCAGAACAGGCGAGGGGGCGCGTGGCTACACCTTC. The chain employs TRBV7-2 and TRBJ1-2, with 7 bases matching TRBD1. This CDR3 contains 14 residues. J gave up 7 bases and V 6 bases, and 11 bases lay outside the gene matches. Per germline, CDR1 SGHTA and CDR2 FQGNSA.

This clone was seen a handful of times. The chain joins TRBV11-1 to TRBJ2-1, with TRBD2 matching 10 bases. The germline gives CDR1 SGHAT, CDR2 FQDESV (reference sequence). V lost 5 bases and J lost 8; bases outside the gene matches: 9. The CDR3 totals 15 residues. Written as DNA, the CDR3 is TGTGCCAGCAGCCCGAGGGTAGCGGGGGGCTATGAGCAGTTCTTC. Its protein is CASSPRVAGGYEQFF. Complete variable domain (other parts from reference TRBV11-1 and TRBJ2-1): EAEVAQSPRYKITEKSQAVAFWCDPISGHATLYWYRQILGQGPELLVQFQDESVVDDSQLPKDRFSAERLKGVDSTLKIQPAELGDSAMYLCASSPRVAGGYEQFFGPGTRLTVL.

The V call is TRBV10-3, the J call TRBJ2-7, with 9 bases identical to TRBD1. With 4 bases clipped from V and 3 bases from J, the junction kept 4 bases outside the gene matches. This CDR3 contains 14 residues. Germline V gene data show CDR1 as ENHRY and CDR2 as SYGVKD. CDR3 region: CAISGGTGLYEQYF. CDR3 nucleotides: TGTGCCATCAGTGGGGGGACAGGGCTCTACGAGCAGTACTTC.

This chain uses TRBV27 with TRBJ1-3, with D uncertain. The CDR3 is made up of 14 amino acids. V lost 4 bases, J lost 3 bases, and 10 bases lay in between. The V gene's germline CDR1 is MNHEY and CDR2 SMNVEV (reference sequence). CDR3 nucleotide sequence: TGTGCCAGCAGTTCCCTCGGGGATGGAAACACCATATATTTT. Residues: CASSSLGDGNTIYF.